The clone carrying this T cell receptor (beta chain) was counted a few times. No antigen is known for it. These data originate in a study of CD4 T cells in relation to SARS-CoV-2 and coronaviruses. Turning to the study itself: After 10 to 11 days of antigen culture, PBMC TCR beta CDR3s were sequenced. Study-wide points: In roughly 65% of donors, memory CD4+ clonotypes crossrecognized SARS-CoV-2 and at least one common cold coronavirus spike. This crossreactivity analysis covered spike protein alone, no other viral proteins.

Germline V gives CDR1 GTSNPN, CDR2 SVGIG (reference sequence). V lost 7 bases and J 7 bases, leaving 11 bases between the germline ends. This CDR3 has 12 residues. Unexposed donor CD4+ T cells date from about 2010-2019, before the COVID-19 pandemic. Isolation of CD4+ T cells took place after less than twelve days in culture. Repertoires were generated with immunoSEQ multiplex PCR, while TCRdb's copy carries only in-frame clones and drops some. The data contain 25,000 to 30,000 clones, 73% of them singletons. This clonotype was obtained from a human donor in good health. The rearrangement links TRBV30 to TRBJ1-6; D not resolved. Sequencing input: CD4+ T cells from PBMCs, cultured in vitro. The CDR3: CAFQSWNSPLHF. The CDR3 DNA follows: TGTGCCTTCCAGAGTTGGAATTCACCCCTCCACTTT. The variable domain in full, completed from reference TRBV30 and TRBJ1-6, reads SQTIHQWPATLVQPVGSPLSLECTVEGTSNPNLYWYRQAAGRGLQLLFYSVGIGQISSEVPQNLSASRPQDRQFILSSKKLLLSDSGFYLCAFQSWNSPLHFGNGTRLTVT.